The present entry profiles one T cell receptor beta chain with its context. What it binds is unknown. Using immunoSEQ multiplex PCR, the repertoire was profiled, and TCRdb retains in-frame clones only, with some absent. The profile shows roughly 2.1 million clones, just over 90% of them singletons. Deletions cut 4 bases from V and 2 bases from J, with 16 bases between. The CDR3 loop spans 16 amino acids. CDR1 is ENHRY, CDR2 SYGVKD, per germline. The sample originates from a study of shared clonotypes between healthy human individuals. Study background: Contributing individuals were a couple of females and three males aged 18 to 49. Study observations and caveats: Compared with clonotypes that all four donors shared, non-shared clonotypes had lower generation probabilities.

CD8 cells classed as naive were CD45RO-negative and positively selected for CCR7, excluding terminally differentiated effector memory CD45RA+ cells. The sequence came from a man between 18 and 35 years old in good health. Some clones in this sample may be carry-over from other donors' samples. This chain joins TRBV10-3 and TRBJ2-3; D is unclear. The source material was naive CD8+ T cells from PBMCs. In nucleotides, the CDR3 is TGTGCCATCAGTGTGAATCCCTTAGACCACACAGATACGCAGTATTTT. Its translation is CAISVNPLDHTDTQYF.